This TCR beta chain was sequenced during a study of T cells in Graves' hyperthyroidism and ophthalmopathy. The V gene's germline CDR1 is GTSNPN and CDR2 SVGIG (reference sequence). Deletions cut 5 bases from V and 6 bases from J, with 7 bases between. The CDR3 is made up of 11 amino acids. More than 9.5 ml fresh peripheral blood yielded the PBMCs. Amplification yielded TCR beta CDR3 regions, with RNA transcripts as the source. HTBI primers were the set used in a first-round RT-PCR of the TCR CDR3. From the multiplex PCR reads, TCRdb called clonotypes with MiXCR, one entry per CDR3 protein. The profile shows about 700,000 distinct CDR3 sequences, roughly 15% of them singletons.

This clonotype was sampled from a woman aged 18-29 years with Graves' hyperthyroidism. Sequencing input: blood. The chain combines TRBV30 with TRBJ2-2; unclear D gene. The CDR3 coding sequence is TGTGCCTGGGCCCCCCCCGGGGAGCTGTTTTTT. It specifies CAWAPPGELFF. Complete variable domain (other parts from reference TRBV30 and TRBJ2-2): SQTIHQWPATLVQPVGSPLSLECTVEGTSNPNLYWYRQAAGRGLQLLFYSVGIGQISSEVPQNLSASRPQDRQFILSSKKLLLSDSGFYLCAWAPPGELFFGEGSRLTVL.